This T cell receptor (beta chain) appears in the sequencing data of a study of blood T cell repertoires in COVID-19. Across the study: Nucleic acid was either cDNA or gDNA, and it came from T cells, B-cell-depleted T cells, or PBMCs.

Trimming shortened V by 6 bases and J by 0 bases, and 11 bases separated the two germline ends. The CDR3 is 13 residues long. Germline values: CDR1 SQVTM, CDR2 ANQGSEA. Per the authors' pipeline: Estimates of nucleated cell counts were drawn from the amplification of reference gene primers. The method was immunoSEQ multiplex PCR; TCRdb's version includes in-frame clones alone and lacks a portion of them. V and J calls plus clone size are reproduced from that table; the DNA served to infer D and trimming. Of about 87,000 clones in the sample, about 80% are singletons; the top ten hold approximately 4.4%. This clone was observed once.

This sequence originates from a woman between 50 and 59 years old with acute or convalescent COVID-19. This chain joins TRBV29-1 and TRBJ1-1, with a possible D match to TRBD1 (5 bases). Material for sequencing was peripheral blood. The CDR3 spells CSVTEGMNTEAFF. The CDR3 DNA sequence: TGCAGCGTAACGGAGGGGATGAACACTGAAGCTTTCTTT.